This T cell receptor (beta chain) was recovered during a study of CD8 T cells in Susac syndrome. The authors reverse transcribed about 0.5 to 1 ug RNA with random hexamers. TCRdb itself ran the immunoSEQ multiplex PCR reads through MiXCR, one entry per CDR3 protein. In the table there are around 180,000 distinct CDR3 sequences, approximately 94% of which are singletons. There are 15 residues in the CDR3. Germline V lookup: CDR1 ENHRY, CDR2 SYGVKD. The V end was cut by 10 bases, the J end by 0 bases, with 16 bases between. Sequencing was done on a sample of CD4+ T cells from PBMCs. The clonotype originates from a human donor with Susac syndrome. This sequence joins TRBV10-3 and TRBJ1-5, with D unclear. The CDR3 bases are TGTGCCACCACCGGGTTCGAAGATAGCAATCAGCCCCAGCATTTT. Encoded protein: CATTGFEDSNQPQHF.